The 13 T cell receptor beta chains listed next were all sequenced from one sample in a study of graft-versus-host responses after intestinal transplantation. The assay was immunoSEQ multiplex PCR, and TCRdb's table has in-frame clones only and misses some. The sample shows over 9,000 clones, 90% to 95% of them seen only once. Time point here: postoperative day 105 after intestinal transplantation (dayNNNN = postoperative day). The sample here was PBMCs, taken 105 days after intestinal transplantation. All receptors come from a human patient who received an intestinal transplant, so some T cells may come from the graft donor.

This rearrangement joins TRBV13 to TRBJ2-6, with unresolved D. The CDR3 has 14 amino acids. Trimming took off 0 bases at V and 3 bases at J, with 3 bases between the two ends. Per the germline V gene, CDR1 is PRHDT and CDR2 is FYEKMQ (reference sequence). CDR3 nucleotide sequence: TGTGCCAGCAGCTTAGGTTTTGGGGCCAACGTCCTGACTTTC. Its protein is CASSLGFGANVLTF.

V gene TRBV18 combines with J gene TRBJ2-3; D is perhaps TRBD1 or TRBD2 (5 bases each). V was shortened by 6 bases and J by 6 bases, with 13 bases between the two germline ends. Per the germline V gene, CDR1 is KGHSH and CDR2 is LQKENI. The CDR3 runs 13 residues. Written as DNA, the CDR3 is TGTGCCAGCTCCCCGGCCAGGGACGATACGCAGTATTTT. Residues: CASSPARDDTQYF.

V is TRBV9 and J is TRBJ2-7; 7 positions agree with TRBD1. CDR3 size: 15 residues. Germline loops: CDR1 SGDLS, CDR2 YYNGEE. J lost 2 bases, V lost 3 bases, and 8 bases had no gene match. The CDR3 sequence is CASSEGTDHPYEQYF. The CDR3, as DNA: TGTGCCAGCAGCGAGGGGACAGACCACCCCTACGAGCAGTACTTC.

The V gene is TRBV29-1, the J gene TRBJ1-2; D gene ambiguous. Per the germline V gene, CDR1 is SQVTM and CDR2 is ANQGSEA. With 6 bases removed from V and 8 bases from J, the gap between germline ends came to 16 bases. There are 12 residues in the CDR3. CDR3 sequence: CSVGSFGKGYTF. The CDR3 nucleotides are TGCAGCGTGGGGTCTTTCGGGAAGGGCTACACCTTC.

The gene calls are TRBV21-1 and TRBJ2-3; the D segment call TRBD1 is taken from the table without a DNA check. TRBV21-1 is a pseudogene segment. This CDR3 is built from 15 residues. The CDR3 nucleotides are TGTGCCAGCAGCACACGGACAGGGGTGACAGATACGCAGTATTTT. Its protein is CASSTRTGVTDTQYF.

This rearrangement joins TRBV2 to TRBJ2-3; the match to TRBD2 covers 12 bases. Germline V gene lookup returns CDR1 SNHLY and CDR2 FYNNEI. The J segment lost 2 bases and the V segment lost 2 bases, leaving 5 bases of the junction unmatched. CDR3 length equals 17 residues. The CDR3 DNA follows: TGTGCCAGCAGTGAAACTAGCGGGGGGTCCACCACAGATACGCAGTATTTT. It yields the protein CASSETSGGSTTDTQYF.

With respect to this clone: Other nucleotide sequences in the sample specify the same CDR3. CDR3 DNA: TGTGCCAGCAGTGACTCTAGCGGGAGCTACAATGAGCAGTTCTTC. It specifies CASSDSSGSYNEQFF. J is TRBJ2-1 and V is TRBV6-4, with 9 bases that match TRBD2. V trimming: 0 bases; J trimming: 3 bases; junction bases outside the gene matches: 0. The CDR3 sequence is 15 residues long. Germline V gives CDR1 MRHNA, CDR2 SNTAGT.

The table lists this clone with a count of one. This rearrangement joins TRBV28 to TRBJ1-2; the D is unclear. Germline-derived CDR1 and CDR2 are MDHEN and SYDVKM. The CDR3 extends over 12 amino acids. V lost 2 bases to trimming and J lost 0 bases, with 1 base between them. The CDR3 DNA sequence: TGTGCCAGCAGTTTAGCTAACTATGGCTACACCTTC. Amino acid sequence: CASSLANYGYTF.

The CDR3 DNA is TGTGCCACCAGCAGATTTGGGGAGCTGTTTTTT. This encodes CATSRFGELFF. The chain is built from TRBV15 and TRBJ2-2, with D uncertain. Per germline, CDR1 LNHNV and CDR2 YYDKDF (reference sequence). The ends were cut back, 2 bases at V and 8 bases at J, with 3 bases in the middle. The CDR3 covers 11 residues.

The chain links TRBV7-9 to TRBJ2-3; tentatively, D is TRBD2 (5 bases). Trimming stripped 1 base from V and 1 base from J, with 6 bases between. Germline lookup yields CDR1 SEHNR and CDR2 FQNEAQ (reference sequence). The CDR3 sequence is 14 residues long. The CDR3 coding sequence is TGTGCCAGCAGCTTAGACGGGGGCACAGATACGCAGTATTTT. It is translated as CASSLDGGTDTQYF.

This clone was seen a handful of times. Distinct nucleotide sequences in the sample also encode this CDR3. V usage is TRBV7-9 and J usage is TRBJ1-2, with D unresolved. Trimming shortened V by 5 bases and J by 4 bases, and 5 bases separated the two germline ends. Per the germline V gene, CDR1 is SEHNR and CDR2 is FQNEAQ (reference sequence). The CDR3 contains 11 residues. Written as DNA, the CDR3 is TGTGCCAGCAGCCGAGCCTATGGCTACACCTTC. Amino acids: CASSRAYGYTF.

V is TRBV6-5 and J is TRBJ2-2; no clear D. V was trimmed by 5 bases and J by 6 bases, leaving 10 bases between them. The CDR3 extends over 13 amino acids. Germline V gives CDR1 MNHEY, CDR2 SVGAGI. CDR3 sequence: CASSNPIPGELFF. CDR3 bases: TGTGCCAGCAGTAACCCAATCCCCGGGGAGCTGTTTTTT.

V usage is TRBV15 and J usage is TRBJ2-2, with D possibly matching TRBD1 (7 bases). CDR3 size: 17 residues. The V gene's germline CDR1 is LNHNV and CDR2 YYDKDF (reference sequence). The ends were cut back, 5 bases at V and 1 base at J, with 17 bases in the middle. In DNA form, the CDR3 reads TGTGCCACCAGCTACCGTCGACAGGGAGGGAACACCGGGGAGCTGTTTTTT. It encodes CATSYRRQGGNTGELFF.